The 20 T cell receptor beta chains given below trace back to one sample, sequenced in a study of Tregs in tolerant kidney transplant recipients. The assay was immunoSEQ multiplex PCR, and TCRdb's table has in-frame clones only and misses some. The sample shows approximately 99,000 clones, nearly 90% of them seen only once. This specimen consisted of CD4+ T cells from blood, obtained before the transplant. The receptor source for this set is a human donor who received a combined kidney and bone marrow transplant.

This chain uses TRBV10-3 with TRBJ1-6; 12 bases map to TRBD1. Germline loops: CDR1 ENHRY, CDR2 SYGVKD. With V trimmed by 8 bases and J by 3 bases, 8 bases remained unmatched. The CDR3 totals 17 residues. The CDR3 sequence: CAISPGQGAFYNSPLHF. The CDR3, as DNA: TGTGCCATCTCCCCGGGACAGGGGGCATTCTATAATTCACCCCTCCACTTT.

V is TRBV7-9 and J is TRBJ1-2, with D hard to call. Trimming took off 8 bases at V and 6 bases at J, with 13 bases between the two ends. Germline V lookup: CDR1 SEHNR, CDR2 FQNEAQ (reference sequence). This CDR3 comprises 12 residues. CDR3 bases: TGTGCCAGCTTAGAATTCCCTGATGGCTACACCTTC. Amino acid sequence: CASLEFPDGYTF.

The rearrangement joins TRBV10-1 to TRBJ2-3; possible D gene TRBD2, 5 bases. This CDR3 is built from 16 residues. The germline V and J ends were trimmed by 4 bases and 1 base, with 15 bases remaining between them. Germline CDR1 reads WNHNN; CDR2 reads SYGVQD (reference sequence). For the CDR3, the DNA is TGCGCCAGCAGTGGCCCTAGGACTGGCCGCACAGATACGCAGTATTTT. Amino acids: CASSGPRTGRTDTQYF.

The gene calls are TRBV25-1 and TRBJ2-7; D is possibly TRBD1 (6 bases). Germline loops: CDR1 MGHDK, CDR2 SYGVNS. V was trimmed by 5 bases and J by 0 bases, leaving 14 bases between them. This CDR3 has 15 amino acids. The CDR3 region has the DNA TGTGCCAGCAGTCTTGGTGCCAGGGGCTCCTACGAGCAGTACTTC. Its protein is CASSLGARGSYEQYF.

The chain links TRBV2 to TRBJ2-3; D unresolved. Germline V lookup: CDR1 SNHLY, CDR2 FYNNEI. The CDR3 has 15 amino acids. The V end was cut by 5 bases, the J end by 0 bases, with 12 bases between. CDR3 sequence (DNA): TGTGCCAGCAGTATAGCACCGATTAGCACAGATACGCAGTATTTT. It encodes CASSIAPISTDTQYF.

CDR3 protein: CASSPTRGGQQETQYF. The CDR3 DNA reads as TGTGCCAGCAGCCCCACCCGGGGGGGACAGCAAGAGACCCAGTACTTC. The chain joins TRBV7-7 to TRBJ2-5; tentative D call: TRBD2 (8 bases). V shed 5 bases and J shed 2 bases, with 18 bases lying between them. CDR1 and CDR2 (germline): SSHAT, FNYEAQ (reference sequence). The CDR3 consists of 16 residues.

The count of this clone is one. The chain has TRBV4-1 and TRBJ2-1; 14 bases are a match to TRBD2. Trimming took 1 base from V and 3 from J; bases not matched to a gene: 17. Per germline, CDR1 MGHRA and CDR2 YSYEKL. The CDR3 length is 22 residues. The CDR3 region is CASSQAPYPPRLAGGHYNEQFF. The DNA for the CDR3 is TGCGCCAGCAGCCAAGCCCCGTATCCGCCCAGACTAGCGGGGGGGCACTACAATGAGCAGTTCTTC.

The V call is TRBV11-2, the J call TRBJ2-5; no definite D call. V dropped 3 bases and J dropped 4 bases, with 3 bases sitting between them. This CDR3 spans 11 amino acids. Per germline, CDR1 SGHAT and CDR2 FQNNGV. CDR3 DNA sequence: TGTGCCAGCAGCTTTCGAGAGACCCAGTACTTC. Protein: CASSFRETQYF. The full variable domain, rest sourced from reference TRBV11-2 and TRBJ2-5, is EAGVAQSPRYKIIEKRQSVAFWCNPISGHATLYWYQQILGQGPKLLIQFQNNGVVDDSQLPKDRFSAERLKGVDSTLKIQPAKLEDSAVYLCASSFRETQYFGPGTRLLVL.

The chain carries TRBV27 and TRBJ2-3; maybe TRBD2 (5 bases). From germline, CDR1 is MNHEY and CDR2 SMNVEV (reference sequence). The CDR3 sequence is 14 residues long. The germline V and J ends were trimmed by 3 bases and 6 bases, with 13 bases remaining between them. As DNA, the CDR3 is TGTGCCAGCAGTTTCTTCGGACTGGGCGATACGCAGTATTTT. This codes for CASSFFGLGDTQYF.

This clone was seen just once. This chain uses TRBV4-3 with TRBJ2-2; 13 bases align to TRBD2. The CDR3 has 17 residues. The junction had 6 bases not matched to a gene; V was cut back by 1 base and J by 7 bases. Germline assignment: CDR1 LGHNA and CDR2 YSLEER. Here the CDR3 reads CASSQGTSGSRHGELFF. CDR3 nucleotides: TGCGCCAGCAGCCAAGGGACTAGCGGGAGTAGGCACGGGGAGCTGTTTTTT.

This clone was observed a handful of times. This chain uses TRBV9 with TRBJ1-5, with D possibly matching TRBD1 (5 bases). This CDR3 spans 14 amino acids. V shed 0 bases and J shed 6 bases, with 10 bases lying between them. Per the germline V gene, CDR1 is SGDLS and CDR2 is YYNGEE. The CDR3 DNA is TGTGCCAGCAGCGTAGGTCAGGGAAGTCAGCCCCAGCATTTT. Amino acid sequence: CASSVGQGSQPQHF.

J is TRBJ2-2 and V is TRBV10-3, with 8 bases aligning to TRBD2. Germline-derived CDR1 and CDR2 are ENHRY and SYGVKD. This CDR3 contains 17 residues. The J segment lost 4 bases and the V segment lost 0 bases, leaving 7 bases of the junction unmatched. This CDR3 reads CAISESTRAGVTGELFF. The CDR3 DNA follows: TGTGCCATCAGTGAGTCGACAAGAGCGGGAGTCACCGGGGAGCTGTTTTTT.

This clone was counted once. This sequence joins TRBV7-2 and TRBJ2-2; 7 bases fit TRBD2. After removal of 4 bases from V and 1 base from J, the junction contained 9 bases not matched to a gene. CDR1 SGHTA and CDR2 FQGNSA come from the germline V gene. The CDR3 length is 17 residues. CDR3 sequence (DNA): TGTGCCAGCAGCTCCCGTTGGGGCGGGGGGAACACCGGGGAGCTGTTTTTT. The encoded protein is CASSSRWGGGNTGELFF.

This clone occurred once. This rearrangement joins TRBV10-2 to TRBJ2-1; weak D call: TRBD1 (6 bases). The V end was cut by 8 bases, the J end by 4 bases, with 12 bases between. The CDR3 contains 13 residues. Germline V gene lookup returns CDR1 WSHSY and CDR2 SAAADI. This CDR3 reads CASRDNPYNEQFF. CDR3 DNA sequence: TGCGCCAGCCGGGACAACCCTTACAATGAGCAGTTCTTC.

This sequence joins TRBV5-5 and TRBJ1-4; TRBD1 matches 9 bases. CDR3 length: 14 residues. Germline V gene sequence: CDR1 SGHKS, CDR2 YYEKEE (reference sequence). After removal of 3 bases from V and 8 bases from J, the junction contained 5 bases not matched to a gene. Here the CDR3 reads CASSSGTGGEKLFF. The CDR3 DNA sequence: TGTGCCAGCAGCTCGGGCACAGGGGGCGAAAAACTGTTTTTT.

In its sample, this clone was seen a few times. The CDR3 sequence is CASRDRGWTEAFF. The CDR3 DNA sequence: TGTGCCAGTCGGGACAGGGGATGGACTGAAGCTTTCTTT. The V gene is TRBV19, the J gene TRBJ1-1; 10 positions agree with TRBD1. Germline V CDR1 and CDR2: LNHDA, SQIVND (reference sequence). V trimming: 8 bases; J trimming: 5 bases; junction bases outside the gene matches: 5. CDR3 length: 13 residues.

The chain links TRBV2 to TRBJ2-1, with 10 bases matching TRBD2. CDR1 and CDR2 from the germline V gene are SNHLY and FYNNEI. The CDR3 is made up of 15 amino acids. The junction had 3 bases not matched to a gene; V was cut back by 4 bases and J by 3 bases. This CDR3 is CASSVERGGYNEQFF. The CDR3, as DNA: TGTGCCAGCAGTGTAGAGCGGGGGGGCTACAATGAGCAGTTCTTC.

The chain employs TRBV11-2 and TRBJ2-3; unclear D gene. The germline CDR1 and CDR2 sequences are SGHAT and FQNNGV. The CDR3 extends over 11 amino acids. Trimming stripped 5 bases from V and 5 bases from J, with 5 bases between. As DNA, the CDR3 is TGTGCCAGCAGCCCGGGAGATACGCAGTATTTT. Protein product: CASSPGDTQYF.

The V and J genes are TRBV2 and TRBJ2-5, with D possibly matching TRBD1 (6 bases). Germline V lookup: CDR1 SNHLY, CDR2 FYNNEI. The CDR3 is made up of 13 amino acids. V was shortened by 3 bases and J by 4 bases, with 9 bases between the two germline ends. The CDR3 loop is CASSEGAGETQYF. CDR3 sequence (DNA): TGTGCCAGCAGTGAGGGGGCTGGAGAGACCCAGTACTTC.

V and J are TRBV10-1 and TRBJ2-2; D unclear. V lost 0 bases and J lost 0, with 14 bases in between. This CDR3 has 18 residues. Germline V gene lookup returns CDR1 WNHNN and CDR2 SYGVQD (reference sequence). This CDR3 is CASSESMLYQSNTGELFF. In DNA, the CDR3 is TGCGCCAGCAGTGAGTCGATGTTATATCAGTCGAACACCGGGGAGCTGTTTTTT.